This T cell receptor beta chain was sequenced during a study of blood T cell repertoires in COVID-19. In the study overall: The origin of the acute and convalescent COVID-19 samples was the United States, Italy and Spain. From T cells, B-cell-depleted T cells, or PBMCs came the material, which was cDNA or gDNA.

This clone was picked up one time. Original processing methods: Estimation of nucleated cell counts was performed using reference gene primer amplification. The table came from immunoSEQ multiplex PCR; TCRdb's copy has only in-frame clones and leaves some out. V and J calls and clone size are copied from that table; D and trimming were computed from the DNA. The sample records 130,000 to 150,000 clones, approximately 86% being singletons. Unmatched junction bases numbered 17, after V lost 4 bases and J lost 8 bases. Germline CDR1 reads LGHDT; CDR2 reads YNNKEL (reference sequence). This CDR3 is 17 amino acids long.

The chain employs TRBV3-1 (or the pseudogene TRBV3-2) and TRBJ1-2; 9 bases fit TRBD1. Sequencing was done on a sample of peripheral blood. This TCR was sampled from a woman aged 40 to 55 with active or convalescent COVID-19. The CDR3 DNA follows: TGTGCCAGCAGCCGAAACTTGCGGGGACAGGGCAGATGGGGCTACACCTTC. This translates into CASSRNLRGQGRWGYTF.